Listed below are T cell receptor beta chains from one sample, sequenced in a study of post-analysis software for immune sequencing data. One entry per CDR3 protein, called by TCRdb with MiXCR from the PCR reads. The data hold around 770,000 distinct CDR3 sequences, with around 42% observed a single time. Sequencing was performed on blood. The origin of the receptors is a girl under 18 with multiple sclerosis. The CDR3 runs from the conserved cysteine through the conserved F or W. The D gene is left open where the match is weak. Expanded clones are given a class, and other clones once, few, many or no size at all.

TRBD1	TRBV20-1	TRBJ2-5	NA	TGCAGTGCTATCCGGGACAGCGGTTTCTGGCAGTACTTC	CSAIRDSGFWQYF
NA	TRBV7-9	TRBJ2-5	few	TGTGCCAGCACGGACCACCGTCTGACCCAGTACTTC	CASTDHRLTQYF
NA	TRBV7-8	TRBJ2-1	NA	TGTGCCAGCAGCTTACGTCTCCAGAGCTACAATGAGCAGTTCTTC	CASSLRLQSYNEQFF
NA	TRBV5-1	TRBJ2-5	few	TGCGCCAGCAGCCTACAGCTGTACCAAGAGACCCAGTACTTC	CASSLQLYQETQYF
TRBD2	TRBV30	TRBJ2-7	few	TGTGCCTGGAGTTCCCCCGGGACTAGCGGCTCCTACGAGCAGTACTTC	CAWSSPGTSGSYEQYF
NA	TRBV3-1	TRBJ2-3	NA	TGTGCCAGCAACCAAGGGACACCTACTAGCACAGATACGCAGTATTTT	CASNQGTPTSTDTQYF
NA	TRBV24-1	TRBJ2-3	NA	TGTGCCACCAGTGATTGGTCTACAGATACGCAGTATTTT	CATSDWSTDTQYF
NA	TRBV11-2	TRBJ1-6	few	TGTGCCAGCAGCTTAGATCCGGGTTCACCCCTCCACTTT	CASSLDPGSPLHF
NA	TRBV29-1	TRBJ2-7	NA	TGCAGCGTTGCCGACCGACCCTACGAGCAGTACTTC	CSVADRPYEQYF
TRBD1	TRBV27	TRBJ2-2	NA	TGTGCCACCAGAGACAGGGGGCGGACCGGGGAGCTGTTTTTT	CATRDRGRTGELFF
TRBD2	TRBV29-1	TRBJ2-5	NA	TGCAGCGTTGGTGGGAGGGCCGAAGAGACCCAGTACTTC	CSVGGRAEETQYF
NA	TRBV28	TRBJ2-7	NA	TGTGCCAGCAGCCCAGACGGGGGAAGAGGAGAAAAGTACTTC	CASSPDGGRGEKYF
NA	TRBV5-1	TRBJ2-7	many	TGCGCCAGCAGCCCTCGGGTCGACTACGAGCAGTACTTC	CASSPRVDYEQYF
NA	TRBV9	TRBJ1-2	few	TGTGCCAGCAGCGCCACACGACAGGATGTCAACCATGGCTACACCTTC	CASSATRQDVNHGYTF
NA	TRBV6-6	TRBJ2-1	NA	TGTGCCAGCAGTTACAGTCTCGCGGGATCGGAAAATGAGCAGTTCTTC	CASSYSLAGSENEQFF
NA	TRBV6-1	TRBJ1-2	NA	TGTGCCAGCAGTGAACGCCCTTCCGGGGGGGGCTACACCTTC	CASSERPSGGGYTF
NA	TRBV24-1	TRBJ2-1	few	TGTGCCACCAGTGATTTCGGGCAGGATGAGCAGTTCTTC	CATSDFGQDEQFF
TRBD2	TRBV20-1	TRBJ2-1	NA	TGCAGTGCCCACCTAGCGGGAGGCGAAAATGAGCAGTTCTTC	CSAHLAGGENEQFF